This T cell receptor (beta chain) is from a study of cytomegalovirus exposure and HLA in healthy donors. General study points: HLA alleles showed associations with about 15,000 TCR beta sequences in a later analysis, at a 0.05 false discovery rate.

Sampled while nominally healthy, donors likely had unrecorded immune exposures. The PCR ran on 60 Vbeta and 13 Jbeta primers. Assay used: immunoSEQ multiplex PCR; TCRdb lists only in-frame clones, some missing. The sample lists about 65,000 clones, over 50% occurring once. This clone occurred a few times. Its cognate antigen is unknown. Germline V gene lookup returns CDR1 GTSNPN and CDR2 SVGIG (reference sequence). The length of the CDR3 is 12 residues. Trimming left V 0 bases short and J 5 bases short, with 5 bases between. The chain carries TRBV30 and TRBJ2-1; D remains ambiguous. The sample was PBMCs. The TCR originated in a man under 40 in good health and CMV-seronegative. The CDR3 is CAWSVLHNEQFF. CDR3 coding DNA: TGTGCCTGGAGTGTACTCCACAATGAGCAGTTCTTC.